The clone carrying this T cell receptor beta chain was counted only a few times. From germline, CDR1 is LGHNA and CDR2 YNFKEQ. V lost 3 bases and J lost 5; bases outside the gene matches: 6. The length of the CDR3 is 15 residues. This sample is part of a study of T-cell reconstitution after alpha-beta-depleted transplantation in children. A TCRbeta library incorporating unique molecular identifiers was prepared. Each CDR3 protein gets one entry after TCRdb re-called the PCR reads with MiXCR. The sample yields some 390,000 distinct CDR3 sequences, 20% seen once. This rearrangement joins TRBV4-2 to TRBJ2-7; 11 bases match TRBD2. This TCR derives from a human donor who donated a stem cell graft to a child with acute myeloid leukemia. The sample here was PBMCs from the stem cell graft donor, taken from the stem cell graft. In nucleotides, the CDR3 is TGTGCCAGCAGCCATACTAGCGGGAGAGGAGACGAGCAGTACTTC. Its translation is CASSHTSGRGDEQYF.